Reported below is one T cell receptor beta chain. The antigen this receptor binds is unknown. Base qualities are not provided; no much larger clone lies one nucleotide away. Naive and memory CD4+ T cells were separated from cryopreserved PBMCs by CD4 enrichment followed by EasySep naive CD4+ T cell enrichment. For about eleven days, sorted naive or memory CD4+ T cells (roughly 110,000) were cultured at a 1:1 ratio with T cell-depleted PBMCs and CEF peptides. In general, triplicate replicate wells were used for every peptide culture condition. PBMCs were isolated from leukapheresis product or whole blood by Ficoll-Paque PLUS gradient centrifugation. PBMCs were either used fresh in the expansion assay or cryopreserved at -140 degrees C. The QIAamp Micro DNA Kit was used to extract genomic DNA from the CD4+ T cells. CDR1 and CDR2 (GTSNPN, SVGIG) derive from the germline V gene (reference sequence). From the cysteine through the phenylalanine, the CDR3 covers 13 amino acids. Just CDR3 DNA is preserved here, 39 bases in frame from base 1. V is clipped by 0 bases and J by 6 bases, and the sequence between their germline boundaries is 9 bases long.

This sample is drawn from a study of CD4 T cells in relation to SARS-CoV-2 and coronaviruses (dated by TCRdb to the early 2020s). Broadly, across the study: In the ViraFEST assay, PBMCs were cultured with antigen for about eleven days, after which TCR beta CDR3s were sequenced to identify clonal expansions specific to the antigen. The Adaptive Biotechnologies TCR-sequencing kit was used to sequence samples from a few pre-COVID donors and the naive versus memory experiments, whereas other data were Illumina-based. Of the approximately 12 convalescent patients, 8 were male and 4 were female, and two of the subjects were Hispanic. Shared crossreactive spike epitopes were mapped to their HLA restriction using patient-derived lymphoblastoid cell lines. A different TCR-beta assay, based on Illumina, was used to sequence expansion assays from other donors in the study. The full convalescent cohort of approximately 13 patients had a median age of approximately 35 years, ranging from roughly 20 to 72 years. Memory CD4+ T cell crossreactivity between SARS-CoV-2 and common cold coronavirus spike proteins was assessed at the TCR clonotype level in the study. Results and caveats for the whole study, not just this receptor: Compared with monoreactive clones, crossreactive clones had significantly weaker SARS-CoV-2-driven expansion, a result consistent with antigenic imprinting. Naive versus memory sequencing indicated that memory recall responses, rather than primary responses primed during culture, are detected by the assay. Approximately 61% of donors had memory CD4+ clonotypes that crossrecognized SARS-CoV-2 and at least one common cold coronavirus spike. Since the crossreactivity analysis centred on spike protein, crossreactivity against other viral proteins was not assessed. The study was limited by small numbers of patients and tested TCRs. Pre-pandemic and post-infection samples were not both contributed by any donor, so tracing of the source of pre-existing responses was limited.

Survey-level immunoSEQ TCR-beta sequencing was performed on DNA from CEF-cultured naive and memory CD4+ T cells. The authors' pipeline ran thus. Preprocessing removed nonproductive sequences and CDR3s not starting with C, not ending with F or W, or shorter than 7 amino acids. Antigen-specific clonotypes were called with the MANAFEST web app, based on expansion relative to reference and other culture wells. To be counted as positive, a clone had to show significant expansion compared with the reference culture, at an FDR below 0.05, in 2 of 3 replicate wells. A further requirement for positive clones was significant expansion compared with all other tandem wells, along with an odds ratio above 5. Cultured and uncultured naive and memory CD4+ repertoires were searched for previously identified spike- and CEF-reactive CDR3s. After three terminal residues were trimmed from each end, CDR3 homology was quantified as pairwise Levenshtein distance using the stringdist R package. The immuneACCESS repertoire file appears here via TCRdb, limited to in-frame rearrangements. These files lack a portion of the clones; in checked studies, under half of the deficit traces to unresolved V genes, and the cause of the others is not known. V and J calls and clone size are copied from that table; D and trimming were computed from the DNA. This sample is represented by roughly 45,000 clones; almost 85% of them were singletons. More than 1.4% of the sample is in the top ten clones.

Sequenced input: naive CD4+ T cells from PBMCs, cultured in vitro. The cell subset or site tag for this specimen amounts to: naive CD4+ T cells isolated by negative enrichment. This clonotype was sampled from an adult with COVID-19. The sequence is built from TRBV30 and TRBJ1-5; TRBD1 is perhaps the D gene, given 6 matching bases. The sequenced DNA is TGTGCCTGGAGTGTACAGGGTGCTCAGCCCCAGCATTTT. This sequence encodes CAWSVQGAQPQHF.